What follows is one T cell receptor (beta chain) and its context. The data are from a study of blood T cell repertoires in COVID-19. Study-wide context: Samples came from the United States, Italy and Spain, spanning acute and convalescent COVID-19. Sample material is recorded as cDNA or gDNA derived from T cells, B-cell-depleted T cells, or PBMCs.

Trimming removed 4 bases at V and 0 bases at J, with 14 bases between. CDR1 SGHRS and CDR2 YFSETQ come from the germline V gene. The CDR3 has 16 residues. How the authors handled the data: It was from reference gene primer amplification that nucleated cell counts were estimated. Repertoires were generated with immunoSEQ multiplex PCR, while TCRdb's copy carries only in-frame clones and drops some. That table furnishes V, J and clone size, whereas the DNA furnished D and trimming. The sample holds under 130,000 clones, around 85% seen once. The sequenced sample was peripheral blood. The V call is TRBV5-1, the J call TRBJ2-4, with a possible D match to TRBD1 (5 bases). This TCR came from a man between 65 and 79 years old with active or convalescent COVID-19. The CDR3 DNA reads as TGCGCCAGCAGCATGACAGCCTCGGTAGCCAAAAACATTCAGTACTTC. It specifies CASSMTASVAKNIQYF.